The entry below describes one T cell receptor beta chain. Its target is unknown. The PCR template was genomic DNA. The TCR beta CDR3 region was amplified using 30 forward and 13 reverse primers. TCRdb reprocessed the multiplex PCR reads via MiXCR and lists one record per CDR3 protein. The sample has 250,000 or so distinct CDR3 sequences, approximately 50% seen once. This record comes from a study of type 1 and type 2 diabetes patients. Study-wide background: Donors were type 1 diabetes, type 2 diabetes, or nondiabetic controls. Broader study findings: With limited T2D and control samples, some T1D-only expanded clones may not be T1D-specific.

Germline values: CDR1 DFQATT, CDR2 SNEGSKA (reference sequence). This CDR3 comprises 13 residues. The germline V and J ends were trimmed by 2 bases and 6 bases, with 11 bases remaining between them. Each diabetic donor fulfilled classification criteria for either type 1 or type 2. This TCR derives from a man aged 18 to 29 with type 2 diabetes. The chain recombines TRBV20-1 with TRBJ1-5, with D possibly being TRBD1 (5 bases). Material for sequencing was peripheral blood mononuclear cells (PBMCs). The CDR3 spells CSARQGSAQPQHF. For the CDR3, the DNA is TGCAGTGCTAGACAGGGAAGTGCTCAGCCCCAGCATTTT.